The 31 T cell receptor beta chains below come from one sample, sequenced in a study of blood T cell repertoires in COVID-19. Some clones are missing from TCRdb's copy, which holds only in-frame ones; the method was immunoSEQ multiplex PCR. The table records over 250,000 clones, about nine tenths of them present only once. Input material: peripheral blood. The receptors derive from a man over 45 with acute or convalescent COVID-19.

The gene calls are TRBV3-1 (or the pseudogene TRBV3-2) and TRBJ2-5, with 9 nucleotides matching TRBD1. The J segment lost 0 bases and the V segment lost 3 bases, leaving 5 bases of the junction unmatched. Germline lookup yields CDR1 LGHDT and CDR2 YNNKEL (reference sequence). This CDR3 comprises 16 residues. CDR3 nucleotide sequence: TGTGCCAGCAGCCAGGGAACAGGGGGCTACCAAGAGACCCAGTACTTC. It is translated as CASSQGTGGYQETQYF.

The chain uses TRBV27 and TRBJ2-2; 7 bases are a match to TRBD1. Germline V CDR1 and CDR2: MNHEY, SMNVEV (reference sequence). There are 16 residues in the CDR3. Germline trimming cut 6 bases from V and 0 bases from J; bases unmatched to any gene: 7. This CDR3 is CASREQGFANTGELFF. CDR3 nucleotides: TGTGCCAGCAGGGAACAGGGGTTCGCGAACACCGGGGAGCTGTTTTTT.

V usage is TRBV7-9 and J usage is TRBJ2-3, with D perhaps matching TRBD2 (5 bases). Germline V gene data show CDR1 as SEHNR and CDR2 as FQNEAQ (reference sequence). The CDR3 is made up of 16 amino acids. V was pared by 5 bases and J by 4 bases, with 19 bases between. CDR3 nucleotides: TGTGCCAGCAGCCTCCGGGGAGTACTCTCCGCAGATACGCAGTATTTT. Encoded protein: CASSLRGVLSADTQYF.

The V and J genes are TRBV5-1 and TRBJ2-3; 10 positions agree with TRBD2. The ends lost 4 bases at V and 1 base at J; junction bases unmatched: 3. Looked up from germline, CDR1 is SGHRS and CDR2 is YFSETQ. This CDR3 is built from 15 residues. CDR3 DNA sequence: TGCGCCAGCAGCACAGGGACTAGCGGCACAGATACGCAGTATTTT. This translates into CASSTGTSGTDTQYF.

This rearrangement joins TRBV19 to TRBJ2-2, with D possibly TRBD2 on 5 matching bases. V shed 5 bases and J shed 2 bases, with 12 bases lying between them. Germline V gene lookup returns CDR1 LNHDA and CDR2 SQIVND (reference sequence). This CDR3 has 15 amino acids. The CDR3 sequence: CASSSVGVNTGELFF. CDR3 sequence (DNA): TGTGCCAGTAGTTCCGTGGGAGTAAACACCGGGGAGCTGTTTTTT.

The J gene is TRBJ1-4, the V gene TRBV15, with 7 bases matching TRBD1. The junction had 3 bases not matched to a gene; V was cut back by 2 bases and J by 3 bases. CDR1 is LNHNV, CDR2 YYDKDF, per germline (reference sequence). This CDR3 comprises 15 residues. CDR3 loop: CATSRSQGANEKLFF. In DNA form, the CDR3 reads TGTGCCACCAGCAGATCCCAGGGGGCTAATGAAAAACTGTTTTTT.

This clone has only a few counts. The chain recombines TRBV6-5 with TRBJ1-1, with 8 bases lining up with TRBD1. CDR1 is MNHEY and CDR2 is SVGAGI in the germline V gene. Trimming cost V 10 bases and J 1 base; bases outside gene matches: 8. This CDR3 comprises 14 residues. CDR3 loop: CATHRGSENTEAFF. CDR3 DNA: TGTGCCACCCACAGGGGGTCGGAGAACACTGAAGCTTTCTTT.

The chain carries TRBV7-3 and TRBJ2-2; 11 nucleotides agree with TRBD1. CDR1 and CDR2 (germline): SGHTA, FQGTGA. The CDR3 covers 16 residues. After removal of 4 bases from V and 6 bases from J, the junction contained 7 bases not matched to a gene. CDR3 nucleotides: TGTGCCAGCAGCTCAGCGGGGACAGGGGGTGCCGGGGAGCTGTTTTTT. Translated, it gives CASSSAGTGGAGELFF. Supplemented by reference TRBV7-3 and TRBJ2-2, the full variable domain reads GAGVSQTPSNKVTEKGKYVELRCDPISGHTALYWYRQSLGQGPEFLIYFQGTGAADDSGLPNDRFFAVRPEGSVSTLKIQRTERGDSAVYLCASSSAGTGGAGELFFGEGSRLTVL.

The chain has TRBV3-1 (or the pseudogene TRBV3-2) and TRBJ1-2, with 9 bases fitting TRBD1. With V trimmed by 1 base and J by 8 bases, 8 bases remained unmatched. The CDR3 covers 15 residues. Germline assignment: CDR1 LGHDT and CDR2 YNNKEL (reference sequence). CDR3 sequence: CASSQGIQGAGGYTF. In DNA, the CDR3 is TGTGCCAGCAGCCAAGGCATACAGGGGGCCGGGGGCTACACCTTC.

V is TRBV30 and J is TRBJ1-5; 10 nucleotides agree with TRBD1. CDR1 is GTSNPN, CDR2 SVGIG, per germline (reference sequence). The CDR3 is 15 amino acids. V trimming: 3 bases; J trimming: 6 bases; junction bases outside the gene matches: 8. CDR3 in DNA: TGTGCCTGGAGCTTGGGACAGGGGATCGGTCAGCCCCAGCATTTT. It codes for CAWSLGQGIGQPQHF.

This clone was recorded once. The V and J genes are TRBV29-1 and TRBJ1-1; 8 bases are shared with TRBD1. With 5 bases clipped from V and 7 bases from J, the junction kept 9 bases outside the gene matches. There are 13 residues in the CDR3. CDR1 and CDR2 from the germline V gene are SQVTM and ANQGSEA. This CDR3 reads CSVNRGKMGEAFF. CDR3 bases: TGCAGCGTTAACAGGGGGAAGATGGGTGAAGCTTTCTTT.

The chain joins TRBV3-1 (or the pseudogene TRBV3-2) to TRBJ2-1; 8 nucleotides match TRBD2. The CDR3 runs to 16 residues. Germline lookup yields CDR1 LGHDT and CDR2 YNNKEL (reference sequence). V lost 1 base to trimming and J lost 4 bases; unmatched junction nucleotides: 6. The CDR3 loop is CASSQGGGPGYNEQFF. In DNA, the CDR3 is TGTGCCAGCAGCCAAGGCGGGGGGCCCGGGTACAATGAGCAGTTCTTC.

V and J are TRBV14 and TRBJ1-2, with 9 bases aligning to TRBD1. The trim removed 1 base at V and 4 bases at J, leaving 4 bases unmatched. Germline V gene data show CDR1 as SGHDN and CDR2 as FVKESK. CDR3 length: 15 amino acids. CDR3 coding DNA: TGTGCCAGCAGCCAAGCGGGACAGGGTTTCTATGGCTACACCTTC. Protein sequence: CASSQAGQGFYGYTF.

The chain combines TRBV10-2 with TRBJ1-2, with D perhaps matching TRBD1 (5 bases). From germline, CDR1 is WSHSY and CDR2 SAAADI. CDR3 size: 14 residues. Trimming removed 1 base at V and 6 bases at J, with 12 bases between. The CDR3 DNA sequence: TGCGCCAGCAGTGAGTTCACAACAGGAAATGGCTACACCTTC. Translation gives CASSEFTTGNGYTF.

V and J are TRBV4-1 and TRBJ1-1, with D tentatively TRBD1 (5 bases). V was clipped by 1 base and J by 5 bases, with 11 bases between them. In germline, CDR1 is MGHRA, CDR2 YSYEKL. This CDR3 has 14 residues. CDR3 DNA: TGCGCCAGCAGCCAAGGGGTCAGGGTAACTGAAGCTTTCTTT. Its translation is CASSQGVRVTEAFF.

The chain joins TRBV25-1 to TRBJ2-2; weak D call: TRBD1 (6 bases). V lost 6 bases to trimming and J lost 6 bases, with 17 bases between them. Germline CDR1 MGHDK, CDR2 SYGVNS. The CDR3 consists of 15 residues. CDR3 region: CASRGTGYEAGELFF. The CDR3 DNA follows: TGTGCCAGCAGGGGAACAGGGTATGAGGCCGGGGAGCTGTTTTTT.

The chain links TRBV7-8 to TRBJ1-3; D call uncertain. V was cut by 1 base and J by 0 bases, with 13 bases left in between. The germline CDR1 and CDR2 sequences are SGHVS and FQNEAQ. The CDR3 has 17 residues. CDR3 sequence reads: CASSLVLGLNSGNTIYF. As DNA, the CDR3 is TGTGCCAGCAGCTTAGTTCTGGGCCTTAACTCTGGAAACACCATATATTTT.

J is TRBJ2-7 and V is TRBV7-3; D is unclear. CDR1 is SGHTA and CDR2 is FQGTGA in the germline V gene. The CDR3 totals 14 residues. V was clipped by 0 bases and J by 7 bases, with 13 bases between them. The CDR3 reads CASSLTGPLEEQYF. The CDR3 nucleotides read TGTGCCAGCAGCTTAACGGGTCCATTGGAGGAGCAGTACTTC.

This chain connects TRBV9 to TRBJ2-7; no clear D gene. In germline, CDR1 is SGDLS, CDR2 YYNGEE. Between the trimmed V and J ends, which lost 0 bases and 0 bases, there was a span of 13 bases. This CDR3 has 16 residues. CDR3 bases: TGTGCCAGCAGCGTAGCACCCACAGTGACCTCCTACGAGCAGTACTTC. It is translated as CASSVAPTVTSYEQYF.

This clone came up once. The V call is TRBV29-1, the J call TRBJ1-1; D possibly corresponds to TRBD1 (6 bases). Germline CDR1 SQVTM, CDR2 ANQGSEA. The CDR3 spans 15 residues. Trimming left V 6 bases short and J 4 bases short, with 21 bases between. The CDR3 loop is CSVQPGHRITTEAFF. Written as DNA, the CDR3 is TGCAGCGTCCAACCGGGACACCGCATCACCACTGAAGCTTTCTTT.

The V call is TRBV2, the J call TRBJ2-1; D is unresolved. With 10 bases removed from V and 0 bases from J, the gap between germline ends came to 10 bases. The V gene's germline CDR1 is SNHLY and CDR2 FYNNEI. The CDR3 sequence is 13 residues long. CDR3: CATQSSSYNEQFF. The CDR3, as DNA: TGTGCCACACAGAGTAGCTCCTACAATGAGCAGTTCTTC. The full variable domain, with the rest looked up from reference TRBV2 and TRBJ2-1, is EPEVTQTPSHQVTQMGQEVILRCVPISNHLYFYWYRQILGQKVEFLVSFYNNEISEKSEIFDDQFSVERPDGSNFTLKIRSTKLEDSAMYFCATQSSSYNEQFFGPGTRLTVL.

The chain uses TRBV29-1 and TRBJ1-2; 7 positions agree with TRBD1. The CDR3 spans 12 residues. The V gene end was trimmed by 4 bases and the J gene end by 7 bases; junction bases not matched to a gene: 6. Germline CDR1 is SQVTM and CDR2 is ANQGSEA. The CDR3 DNA sequence: TGCAGCGTTGGGGACAGTTTAAGTGGCTACACCTTC. It translates to CSVGDSLSGYTF. The variable domain in full, completed from reference TRBV29-1 and TRBJ1-2, reads SAVISQKPSRDICQRGTSLTIQCQVDSQVTMMFWYRQQPGQSLTLIATANQGSEATYESGFVIDKFPISRPNLTFSTLTVSNMSPEDSSIYLCSVGDSLSGYTFGSGTRLTVV.

V gene TRBV11-3 combines with J gene TRBJ2-2; D call uncertain. This CDR3 has 12 amino acids. Trimming left V 5 bases short and J 3 bases short, with 4 bases between. CDR1 is SGHNT, CDR2 YENEEA, per germline. The CDR3 loop is CASSPDTGELFF. The CDR3 DNA reads as TGTGCCAGCAGCCCGGACACCGGGGAGCTGTTTTTT.

This clone was counted a single time. V is TRBV4-2 and J is TRBJ2-2; no clear D gene. The V end lost 2 bases, the J end lost 0 bases, and 10 bases lay between the germline ends. The V gene's germline CDR1 is LGHNA and CDR2 YNFKEQ. This CDR3 has 16 residues. CDR3 residues: CASSQRSPANTGELFF. In nucleotides, the CDR3 is TGTGCCAGCAGCCAAAGATCCCCAGCGAACACCGGGGAGCTGTTTTTT.

The chain couples TRBV5-1 to TRBJ2-7; possible D gene TRBD2, 7 bases. The CDR3 has 15 amino acids. The V gene lost 1 base and the J gene lost 0 bases, with 11 bases spanning the gap. Per the germline V gene, CDR1 is SGHRS and CDR2 is YFSETQ. CDR3 nucleotides: TGCGCCAGCAGCTTGCAAGGGGGGGGCTCCTACGAGCAGTACTTC. It is translated as CASSLQGGGSYEQYF. The full variable domain, rest sourced from reference TRBV5-1 and TRBJ2-7, is KAGVTQTPRYLIKTRGQQVTLSCSPISGHRSVSWYQQTPGQGLQFLFEYFSETQRNKGNFPGRFSGRQFSNSRSEMNVSTLELGDSALYLCASSLQGGGSYEQYFGPGTRLTVT.

The V call is TRBV24-1, the J call TRBJ1-1; maybe TRBD1 (5 bases). Germline values: CDR1 KGHDR, CDR2 SFDVKD. This CDR3 is built from 13 residues. V lost 4 bases and J 2 bases, leaving 7 bases between the germline ends. The CDR3 DNA reads as TGTGCCACCAGTGAGGGGGGTAACACTGAAGCTTTCTTT. Protein product: CATSEGGNTEAFF.

This chain links TRBV27 with TRBJ1-2, with 7 bases that match TRBD1. V gave up 8 bases and J gave up 2 bases; unmatched junction bases: 8. The germline V gene encodes CDR1 MNHEY and CDR2 SMNVEV (reference sequence). The CDR3 covers 14 residues. CDR3: CASSKGQSNYGYTF. The CDR3 nucleotides are TGTGCCAGCTCCAAGGGACAGTCCAACTATGGCTACACCTTC.

The chain carries TRBV5-5 and TRBJ2-1; D possibly corresponds to TRBD1 (6 bases). Germline V CDR1 and CDR2: SGHKS, YYEKEE (reference sequence). The V end was cut by 6 bases, the J end by 2 bases, with 15 bases between. The CDR3 runs to 15 residues. For the CDR3, the DNA is TGTGCCAGCACCCGGACAGTTGGAACCTACAATGAGCAGTTCTTC. It yields the protein CASTRTVGTYNEQFF.

The chain recombines TRBV9 with TRBJ1-4; possible D gene TRBD1, 5 bases. The germline V gene has CDR1 SGDLS and CDR2 YYNGEE. Trimming left V 4 bases short and J 0 bases short, with 13 bases between. The CDR3 sequence is 16 residues long. DNA of the CDR3: TGTGCCAGCAGCCCGCAAGGGGCCCCAACTAATGAAAAACTGTTTTTT. Amino acids: CASSPQGAPTNEKLFF.

The chain employs TRBV6-2 or TRBV6-3 and TRBJ1-2; 8 nucleotides agree with TRBD1. The CDR3 has 18 amino acids. The V gene end was trimmed by 0 bases and the J gene end by 2 bases; junction bases not matched to a gene: 11. CDR1 is MNHEY, CDR2 SVGEGT, per germline. The CDR3 loop is CASSYSSGTGLTNYGYTF. Written as DNA, the CDR3 is TGTGCCAGCAGTTACTCCTCCGGGACAGGACTTACCAACTATGGCTACACCTTC.

The V gene is TRBV6-6, the J gene TRBJ1-5, with TRBD1 matching 8 bases. The junction had 6 bases not matched to a gene; V was cut back by 5 bases and J by 0 bases. Germline V gene lookup returns CDR1 MNHNY and CDR2 SVGAGI (reference sequence). The CDR3 extends over 16 amino acids. CDR3 sequence: CASSGAGGISNQPQHF. The CDR3 nucleotides are TGTGCCAGCAGTGGCGCAGGGGGCATTAGCAATCAGCCCCAGCATTTT.